This TCR beta chain derives from a study of T cell responses to AZD1222 COVID-19 vaccine. The overall study: Researchers grouped second doses given at about 4 or about 12 weeks into one pool.

Study-wide results and limits: Without day 14 samples, only post-peak T cell repertoires were studied. Clonal diversity was possibly underestimated, and white British individuals and females predominated among donors.

The protocol was immunoSEQ multiplex PCR, while the TCRdb copy is restricted to in-frame clones and leaves out a portion. The sample has around 120,000 clones; 87% are singletons. On this clone: The antigen is undetermined.

CDR1 and CDR2 from the germline V gene are SGHDT and YYEEEE. Unmatched junction bases numbered 10, after V lost 3 bases and J lost 6 bases. The CDR3 runs 15 residues. The rearrangement links TRBV5-6 to TRBJ1-2; TRBD1 aligns across 8 bases. This TCR was sampled from an adult in good health. The sequences come from peripheral blood, collected on day 0 of AZD1222 vaccination. The CDR3 sequence: CASSWGTGIGDGYTF. The CDR3 nucleotides read TGTGCCAGCAGCTGGGGGACAGGCATAGGGGATGGCTACACCTTC. Combining the CDR3 with reference TRBV5-6 and TRBJ1-2 gives the whole variable domain DAGVTQSPTHLIKTRGQQVTLRCSPKSGHDTVSWYQQALGQGPQFIFQYYEEEERQRGNFPDRFSGHQFPNYSSELNVNALLLGDSALYLCASSWGTGIGDGYTFGSGTRLTVV.